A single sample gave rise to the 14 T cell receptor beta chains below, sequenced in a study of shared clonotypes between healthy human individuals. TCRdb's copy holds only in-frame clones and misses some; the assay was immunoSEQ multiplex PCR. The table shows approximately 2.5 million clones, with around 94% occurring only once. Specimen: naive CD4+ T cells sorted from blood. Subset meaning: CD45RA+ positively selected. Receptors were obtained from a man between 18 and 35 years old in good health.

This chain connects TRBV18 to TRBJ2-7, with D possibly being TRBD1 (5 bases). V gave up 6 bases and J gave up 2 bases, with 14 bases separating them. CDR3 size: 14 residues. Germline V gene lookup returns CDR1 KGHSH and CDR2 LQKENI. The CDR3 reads CASSDRTQPYEQYF. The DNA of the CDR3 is TGTGCCAGCTCTGACAGAACTCAACCCTACGAGCAGTACTTC.

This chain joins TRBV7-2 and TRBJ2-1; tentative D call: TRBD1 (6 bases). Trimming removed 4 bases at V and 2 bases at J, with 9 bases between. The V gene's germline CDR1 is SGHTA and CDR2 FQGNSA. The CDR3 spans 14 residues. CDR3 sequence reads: CASSSPGAYNEQFF. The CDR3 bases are TGTGCCAGCAGCTCCCCAGGGGCCTACAATGAGCAGTTCTTC.

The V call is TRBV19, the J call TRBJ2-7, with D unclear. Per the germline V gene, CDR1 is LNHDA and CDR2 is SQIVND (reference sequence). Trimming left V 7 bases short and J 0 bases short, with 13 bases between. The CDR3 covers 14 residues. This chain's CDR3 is CASKVSQSSYEQYF. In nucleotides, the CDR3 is TGTGCCAGTAAAGTCTCACAGAGCTCCTACGAGCAGTACTTC.

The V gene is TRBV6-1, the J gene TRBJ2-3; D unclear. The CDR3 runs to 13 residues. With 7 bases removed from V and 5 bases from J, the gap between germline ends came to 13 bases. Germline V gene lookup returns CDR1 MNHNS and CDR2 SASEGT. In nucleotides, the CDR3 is TGTGCCAGCAATTGGGCACTGGGAGATACGCAGTATTTT. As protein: CASNWALGDTQYF.

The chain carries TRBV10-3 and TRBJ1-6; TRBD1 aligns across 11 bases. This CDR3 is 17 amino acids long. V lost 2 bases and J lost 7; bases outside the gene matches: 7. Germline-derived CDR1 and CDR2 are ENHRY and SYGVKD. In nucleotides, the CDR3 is TGTGCCATCAGTGAGAGGACAGGGGGCACCGAAAATTCACCCCTCCACTTT. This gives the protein CAISERTGGTENSPLHF.

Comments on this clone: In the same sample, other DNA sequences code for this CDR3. CDR3 protein: CASSGTGTQPQHF. The CDR3 DNA is TGTGCCAGCAGTGGGACAGGGACTCAGCCCCAGCATTTT. The chain is built from TRBV6-1 and TRBJ1-5; 8 nucleotides align to TRBD1. The trim removed 4 bases at V and 6 bases at J, leaving 2 bases unmatched. The CDR3 covers 13 residues. In germline, CDR1 is MNHNS, CDR2 SASEGT.

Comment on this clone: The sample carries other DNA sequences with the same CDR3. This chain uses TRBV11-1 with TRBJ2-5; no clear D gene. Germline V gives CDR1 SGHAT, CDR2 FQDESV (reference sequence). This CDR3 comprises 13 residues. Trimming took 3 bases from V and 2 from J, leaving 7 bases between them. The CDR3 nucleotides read TGTGCCAGCAGCTTGGGCTTACAAGAGACCCAGTACTTC. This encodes CASSLGLQETQYF.

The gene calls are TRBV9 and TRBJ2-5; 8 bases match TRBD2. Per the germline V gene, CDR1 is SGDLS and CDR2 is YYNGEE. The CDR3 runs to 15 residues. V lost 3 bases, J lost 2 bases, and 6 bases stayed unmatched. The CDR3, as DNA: TGTGCCAGCAGCGGAGCGGGGGCCCAACAAGAGACCCAGTACTTC. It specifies CASSGAGAQQETQYF.

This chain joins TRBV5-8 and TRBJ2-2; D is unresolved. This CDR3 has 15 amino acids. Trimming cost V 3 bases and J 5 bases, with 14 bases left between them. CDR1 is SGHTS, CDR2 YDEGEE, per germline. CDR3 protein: CASSYGRTGTGELFF. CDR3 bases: TGTGCCAGCAGCTACGGACGGACCGGGACCGGGGAGCTGTTTTTT.

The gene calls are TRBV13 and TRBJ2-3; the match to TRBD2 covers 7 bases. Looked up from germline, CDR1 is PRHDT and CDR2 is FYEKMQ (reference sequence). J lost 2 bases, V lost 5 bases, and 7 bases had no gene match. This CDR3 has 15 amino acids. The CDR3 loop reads CASSRGGRNTDTQYF. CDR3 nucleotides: TGTGCCAGCAGCCGCGGGGGAAGGAACACAGATACGCAGTATTTT.

The CDR3 bases are TGCGCCAGCAGCTTGGAGGCCGGACCGAACACTGAAGCTTTCTTT. This gives the protein CASSLEAGPNTEAFF. V usage is TRBV5-1 and J usage is TRBJ1-1; D is uncertain. Germline-derived CDR1 and CDR2 are SGHRS and YFSETQ. There are 15 residues in the CDR3. Trimming shortened V by 0 bases and J by 1 base, and 10 bases separated the two germline ends.

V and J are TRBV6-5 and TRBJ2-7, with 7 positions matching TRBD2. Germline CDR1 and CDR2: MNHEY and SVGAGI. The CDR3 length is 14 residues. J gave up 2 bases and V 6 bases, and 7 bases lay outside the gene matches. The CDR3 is CASSRRLAPYEQYF. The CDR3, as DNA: TGTGCCAGCAGCCGTAGACTAGCCCCCTACGAGCAGTACTTC.

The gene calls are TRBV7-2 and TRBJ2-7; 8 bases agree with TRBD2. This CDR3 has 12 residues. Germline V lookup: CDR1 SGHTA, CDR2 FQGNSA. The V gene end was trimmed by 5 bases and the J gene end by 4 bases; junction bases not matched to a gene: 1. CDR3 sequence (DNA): TGTGCCAGCAGCCGGGGGGGATACGAGCAGTACTTC. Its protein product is CASSRGGYEQYF.

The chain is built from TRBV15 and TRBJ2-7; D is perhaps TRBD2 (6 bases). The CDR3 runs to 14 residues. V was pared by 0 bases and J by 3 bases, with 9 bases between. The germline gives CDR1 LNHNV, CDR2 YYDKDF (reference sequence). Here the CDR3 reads CATSREFSGYEQYF. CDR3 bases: TGTGCCACCAGCAGAGAGTTTAGCGGCTACGAGCAGTACTTC. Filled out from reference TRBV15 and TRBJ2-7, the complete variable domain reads DAMVIQNPRYQVTQFGKPVTLSCSQTLNHNVMYWYQQKSSQAPKLLFHYYDKDFNNEADTPDNFQSRRPNTSFCFLDIRSPGLGDTAMYLCATSREFSGYEQYFGPGTRLTVT.